Reported below is one T cell receptor (beta chain). What it binds is unknown. Losses at the gene ends were 0 bases for V and 8 bases for J; bases not matched to a gene: 7. This CDR3 is built from 15 residues. Germline CDR1 SGHTA, CDR2 FQGNSA. This entry comes from a study of beta chain features in type 1 diabetes. Study conclusions and caveats: When Type 1 diabetes patients were examined, their TCRB CDR3s proved moderately but significantly shorter in all four CD4+ subsets. TCRB rearrangement may or may not be influenced by HLA type; here this remained unresolved.

TCRB transcripts that were expressed got sequenced, as all of the isolated RNA had been reverse transcribed. Repertoires were generated with immunoSEQ multiplex PCR, while TCRdb's copy carries only in-frame clones and drops some. The sample carries hundreds of thousands of clones, over 12% recorded once. The origin of this receptor is a man aged 18-30 years with type 1 diabetes. The chain recombines TRBV7-2 with TRBJ2-1; 7 nucleotides align to TRBD1. The sample consisted of naive CD4+ T cells from blood. The CDR3: CASSLAGGAAYEQFF. The CDR3 bases are TGTGCCAGCAGCTTAGCAGGGGGCGCAGCCTATGAGCAGTTCTTC.